The T cell receptor (beta chain) described here comes from a study of blood T cell repertoires in COVID-19. The sample holds a few counts of this clone. This CDR3 is built from 18 residues. The V gene's germline CDR1 is SGHDN and CDR2 FVKESK. With 4 bases removed from V and 1 base from J, the gap between germline ends came to 21 bases. Sequencing used immunoSEQ multiplex PCR; TCRdb keeps in-frame clones, though not all of them. Among around 100,000 clones, roughly 72% were seen once, and the ten largest hold around 6.3%. This clonotype was obtained from an older man with acute or convalescent COVID-19. The source material was peripheral blood. The chain employs TRBV14 and TRBJ2-3, with D tentatively TRBD1 (5 bases). CDR3 sequence (DNA): TGTGCCAGCAGCCTCAGACACCTTAGGGGTGTGGGCACAGATACGCAGTATTTT. Translating it yields CASSLRHLRGVGTDTQYF.